This entry concerns a single TCR beta chain. The antigen is undetermined. Other DNA variants within this sample encode the same CDR3. Specified treatment: around 19 received Ad26.COV2.S at low or high dose, single or two shots; 5 received placebo; per-sample allocation not given. Sampling was performed 63 days after the first vaccine or placebo injection. Using immunoSEQ multiplex PCR, the repertoire was profiled, and TCRdb retains in-frame clones only, with some absent. The sample lists 440,000 or so clones; approximately 90% were seen once. The data derive from a study of Ad26.COV2.S vaccination and SARS-CoV-2 variants. Study-level points and caveats: Substantial post-vaccination breadth of spike-specific CD8+ and CD4+ T cell responses was reported. It was found that vaccine and placebo recipients had similar non-spike TCR breadth.

V was clipped by 4 bases and J by 3 bases; unmatched bases: 5. Germline CDR1 is SGHDN and CDR2 is FVKESK. This CDR3 is 14 amino acids long. The sequenced sample was peripheral blood, obtained in a trial of Ad26.COV2.S vaccine versus placebo. This chain links TRBV14 with TRBJ2-7, with 8 bases aligning to TRBD1. The clonotype comes from a person aged 18-60 years who received the Ad26.COV2.S COVID-19 vaccine or a placebo. CDR3 in DNA: TGTGCCAGCAGCCTCGGACAGGGATACTACGAGCAGTACTTC. Its protein product is CASSLGQGYYEQYF.